These 5 T cell receptor beta chains were all obtained from the same sample, sequenced in a study of shared T cell receptors in the human thymus. Generated by immunoSEQ multiplex PCR, the TCRdb table keeps only in-frame clones and is missing some. Of about 660,000 clones in the sample, 70% to 90% were seen once. These records were also assigned to another study, of human thymus T cells.

Sequences were obtained from thymocytes. Source of these receptors: a boy in the first two years of life with a congenital heart defect.

The gene calls are TRBV7-8 and TRBJ1-4; D is perhaps TRBD1 (5 bases). This CDR3 has 19 amino acids. Trimming took 5 bases from V and 0 from J, leaving 22 bases between them. CDR1 and CDR2 (germline): SGHVS, FQNEAQ. The DNA for the CDR3 is TGTGCCAGCAGCGTCCCCCCGCGCAGGAGGGGTGCAACTAATGAAAAACTGTTTTTT. It is translated as CASSVPPRRRGATNEKLFF.

This clone has just a few counts. The V and J genes are TRBV28 and TRBJ2-7, with D tentatively TRBD2 (6 bases). V was shortened by 3 bases and J by 0 bases, with 12 bases between the two germline ends. Germline CDR1 is MDHEN and CDR2 is SYDVKM. The CDR3 sequence is 15 residues long. CDR3 DNA sequence: TGTGCCAGCAGTTTTGGCGCGGGACTCTCCTACGAGCAGTACTTC. Amino acids: CASSFGAGLSYEQYF.

V is TRBV30 and J is TRBJ1-2; D is unclear. Trimming shortened V by 0 bases and J by 5 bases, and 16 bases separated the two germline ends. This CDR3 region has 15 residues. Germline CDR1 GTSNPN, CDR2 SVGIG (reference sequence). CDR3 nucleotides: TGTGCCTGGAGTGTACGGTGGGCAGGCCCTTATGGCTACACCTTC. This gives the protein CAWSVRWAGPYGYTF.

V and J are TRBV15 and TRBJ1-2; 7 bases align to TRBD1. The V gene's germline CDR1 is LNHNV and CDR2 YYDKDF (reference sequence). J was trimmed by 0 bases and V by 3 bases; bases with no gene match: 4. This CDR3 contains 15 residues. CDR3 sequence (DNA): TGTGCCACCAGCAGCCGACAGGGAACTAACTATGGCTACACCTTC. It codes for CATSSRQGTNYGYTF.

In DNA form, the CDR3 reads TGCGCCAGCAGCCAAGTCGGCAGGGTTATTCAGCCCCAGCATTTT. Encoded protein: CASSQVGRVIQPQHF. The chain employs TRBV4-1 and TRBJ1-5; possible D gene TRBD1, 5 bases. Germline CDR1 reads MGHRA; CDR2 reads YSYEKL. V was trimmed by 1 base and J by 6 bases, leaving 13 bases between them. This CDR3 comprises 15 residues.